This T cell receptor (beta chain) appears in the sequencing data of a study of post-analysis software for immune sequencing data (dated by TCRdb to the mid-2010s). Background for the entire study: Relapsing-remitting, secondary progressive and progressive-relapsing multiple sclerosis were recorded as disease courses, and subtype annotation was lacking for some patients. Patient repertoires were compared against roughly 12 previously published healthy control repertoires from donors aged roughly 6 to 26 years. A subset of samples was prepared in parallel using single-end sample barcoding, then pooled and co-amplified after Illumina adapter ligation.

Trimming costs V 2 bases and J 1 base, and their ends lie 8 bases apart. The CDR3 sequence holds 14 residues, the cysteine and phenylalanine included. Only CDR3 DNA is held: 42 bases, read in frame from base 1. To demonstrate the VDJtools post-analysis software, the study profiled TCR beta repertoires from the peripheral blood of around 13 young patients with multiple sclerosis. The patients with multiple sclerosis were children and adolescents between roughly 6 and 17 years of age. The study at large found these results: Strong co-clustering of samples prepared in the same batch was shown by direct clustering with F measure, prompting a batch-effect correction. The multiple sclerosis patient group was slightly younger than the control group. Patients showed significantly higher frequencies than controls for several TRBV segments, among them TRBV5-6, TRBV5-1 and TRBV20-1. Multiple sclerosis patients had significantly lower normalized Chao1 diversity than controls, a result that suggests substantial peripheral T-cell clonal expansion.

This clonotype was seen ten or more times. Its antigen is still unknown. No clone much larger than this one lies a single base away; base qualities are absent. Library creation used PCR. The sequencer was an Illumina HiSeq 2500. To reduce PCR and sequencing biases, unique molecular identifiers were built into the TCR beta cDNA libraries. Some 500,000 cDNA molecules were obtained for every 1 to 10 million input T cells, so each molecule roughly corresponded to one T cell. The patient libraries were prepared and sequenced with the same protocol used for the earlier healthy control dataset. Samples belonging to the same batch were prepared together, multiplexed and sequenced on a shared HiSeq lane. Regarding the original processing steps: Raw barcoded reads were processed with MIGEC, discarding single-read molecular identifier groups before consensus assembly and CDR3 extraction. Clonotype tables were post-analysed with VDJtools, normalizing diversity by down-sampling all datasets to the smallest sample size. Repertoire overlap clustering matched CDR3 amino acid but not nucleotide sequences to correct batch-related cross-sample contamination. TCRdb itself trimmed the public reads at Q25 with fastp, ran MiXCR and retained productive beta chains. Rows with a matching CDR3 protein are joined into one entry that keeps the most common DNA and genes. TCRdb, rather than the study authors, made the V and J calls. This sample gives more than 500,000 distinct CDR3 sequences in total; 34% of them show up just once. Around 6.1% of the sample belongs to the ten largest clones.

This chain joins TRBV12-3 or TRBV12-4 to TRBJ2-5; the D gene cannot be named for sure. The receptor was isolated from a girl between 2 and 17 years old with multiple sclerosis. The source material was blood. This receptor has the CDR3 CASSLSLAQETQYF. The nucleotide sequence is TGTGCCAGCAGTTTATCGCTGGCCCAAGAGACCCAGTACTTC.